These 20 T cell receptor beta chains originate from one sample sequenced in a study of regulatory T cells in long-lasting Graves disease. To make TCR beta libraries, researchers used iRepertoire HTBI primers and Arm-PCR of CDR3 regions. TCRdb itself ran the multiplex PCR reads through MiXCR, one entry per CDR3 protein. The repertoire holds roughly 430,000 distinct CDR3 sequences, with roughly a fifth as singletons. Regarding time point: persistent/refractory GD, antithyroid drugs over 5 years with positive TRAb. PBMCs provided the RNA from which the TCR library was made. Sequenced here: peripheral blood mononuclear cells (PBMCs), sampled when the disease was refractory, from a patient treated with antithyroid drugs. These TCRs come from a female donor with Graves disease.

This clonotype has a handful of counts. This chain links TRBV6-1 with TRBJ1-5; a weak D match, TRBD1 (6 bases). Germline-derived CDR1 and CDR2 are MNHNS and SASEGT. This CDR3 is built from 15 residues. The V end lost 6 bases, the J end lost 4 bases, and 16 bases lay between the germline ends. This CDR3 reads CASSQGQGRNQPQHF. DNA of the CDR3: TGTGCCAGCAGCCAAGGGCAGGGGAGGAATCAGCCCCAGCATTTT.

Only a few counts were recorded for this clonotype. The V gene is TRBV6-4, the J gene TRBJ2-1, with 10 bases fitting TRBD2. CDR1 and CDR2 from the germline V gene are MRHNA and SNTAGT. The CDR3 runs 16 residues. V trimming: 2 bases; J trimming: 7 bases; junction bases outside the gene matches: 8. The CDR3 spells CASSDTLAGEVNEQFF. For the CDR3, the DNA is TGTGCCAGCAGTGACACCCTAGCGGGAGAAGTAAATGAGCAGTTCTTC.

The genes are TRBV7-9 and TRBJ2-7, with TRBD1 matching over 7 bases. Germline V lookup: CDR1 SEHNR, CDR2 FQNEAQ (reference sequence). After removal of 1 base from V and 2 bases from J, the junction contained 5 bases not matched to a gene. The CDR3 consists of 15 residues. The CDR3 here is CASSLVEGGPYEQYF. DNA for the CDR3: TGTGCCAGCAGCTTAGTGGAAGGGGGCCCCTACGAGCAGTACTTC.

This chain links TRBV14 with TRBJ2-7, with TRBD1 identical over 8 bases. The J segment lost 3 bases and the V segment lost 5 bases, leaving 6 bases of the junction unmatched. CDR3 length equals 14 residues. Germline values: CDR1 SGHDN, CDR2 FVKESK. The CDR3 spells CASSRGQVNYEQYF. The DNA of the CDR3 is TGTGCCAGCAGCAGGGGACAGGTGAACTACGAGCAGTACTTC.

J is TRBJ2-1 and V is TRBV28; D is unresolved. The CDR3 has 13 amino acids. Per the germline V gene, CDR1 is MDHEN and CDR2 is SYDVKM. V lost 5 bases to trimming and J lost 9 bases, with 14 bases between them. This CDR3 reads CASSPLRPSEQFF. For the CDR3, the DNA is TGTGCCAGCAGTCCCCTCCGTCCCAGTGAGCAGTTCTTC.

The chain carries TRBV6-1 and TRBJ2-7, with unresolved D. CDR1 is MNHNS and CDR2 is SASEGT in the germline V gene. Trimming took 2 bases from V and 9 from J, leaving 17 bases between them. The CDR3 runs to 14 residues. The CDR3 DNA sequence: TGTGCCAGCAGTGAAAAGGGCGTAATAACGACGCAGTACTTC. As protein: CASSEKGVITTQYF.

In this sample, this clonotype turned up a few times. A much larger clonotype is one base distant, so this may be a read error. The chain joins TRBV2 to TRBJ2-5; no clear D gene. The V end was cut by 10 bases, the J end by 0 bases, with 15 bases between. The CDR3 contains 14 residues. Germline V gene sequence: CDR1 SNHLY, CDR2 FYNNEI. The CDR3 nucleotides read TGTGCCAAAAGCAAGGAGACACACCAAGAGACCCAGTACTTC. This translates into CAKSKETHQETQYF.

This clonotype was seen at least ten times. The chain combines TRBV6-1 with TRBJ2-5, with TRBD1 matching over 7 bases. Per germline, CDR1 MNHNS and CDR2 SASEGT. CDR3 length: 15 amino acids. The V and J ends lost 7 bases and 1 base, in that order; junction bases with no gene match: 9. Here the CDR3 DNA reads TGTGCCAGCAACACGGGGACAGCACTCCAAGAGACCCAGTACTTC. It yields the protein CASNTGTALQETQYF.

This clonotype has a count of ten or more. One junction end does not reproduce the germline sequence, and a read error may be involved. The chain recombines TRBV2 with TRBJ2-7; D gene ambiguous. In germline, CDR1 is SNHLY, CDR2 FYNNEI. This CDR3 is 11 amino acids long. CDR3 in amino acids: CASSDSGPSIF. The DNA of the CDR3 is TGTGCCAGCAGTGATTCAGGCCCCTCGATCTTC.

This clonotype was counted ten times or more. The chain carries TRBV6-1 and TRBJ1-1; D not certain. There are 14 residues in the CDR3. Germline CDR1 MNHNS, CDR2 SASEGT. Deletions cut 2 bases from V and 0 bases from J, with 7 bases between. CDR3 nucleotides: TGTGCCAGCAGTGAAACGGGGATGAACACTGAAGCTTTCTTT. Its translation: CASSETGMNTEAFF.

As regards this clonotype: This may stem from a read error, because a much larger clone lies one nucleotide away. The V call is TRBV18, the J call TRBJ2-5, with D possibly being TRBD2 (5 bases). Germline loops: CDR1 KGHSH, CDR2 LQKENI. The CDR3 has 12 residues. CDR3 region: CASPPEEKTQYF. The DNA for the CDR3 is TGTGCCAGCCCACCGGAGGAAAAGACCCAGTACTTC.

This clonotype was seen many times. This chain connects TRBV6-1 to TRBJ1-2, with a possible D match to TRBD1 (5 bases). The V end was cut by 3 bases, the J end by 1 base, with 15 bases between. The CDR3 sequence is 16 residues long. CDR1 is MNHNS, CDR2 SASEGT, per germline. This CDR3 is CASSDPRGGINYGYTF. The CDR3 nucleotides are TGTGCCAGCAGTGACCCTCGTGGGGGGATTAACTATGGCTACACCTTC.

About this clonotype: Possible read error: a much larger clone is one base away. It is likely a read error, because the conserved phenylalanine at the end of the CDR3 is missing. The V and J genes are TRBV6-1 and TRBJ2-5; TRBD1 matches 10 bases. This CDR3 is built from 16 residues. The J segment lost 4 bases and the V segment lost 6 bases, leaving 11 bases of the junction unmatched. The V gene's germline CDR1 is MNHNS and CDR2 SASEGT. The CDR3 region has the DNA TGTGCCAGCAGCTCCCGGGACAGGGGAGGTCGAGAGACCCAGTACCTC. It codes for CASSSRDRGGRETQYL.

The V and J genes are TRBV3-1 and TRBJ1-5; D might be TRBD1 (5 bases). The V and J ends lost 0 bases and 6 bases respectively, with 12 bases between them. Germline V lookup: CDR1 LGHDT, CDR2 YNNKEL (reference sequence). The CDR3 loop spans 15 amino acids. CDR3 loop: CASSQDLGQGQPQHF. The CDR3 DNA is TGTGCCAGCAGCCAAGATCTGGGGCAGGGTCAGCCCCAGCATTTT.

This chain connects TRBV30 to TRBJ2-2, with D unresolved. The CDR3 extends over 15 amino acids. Looked up from germline, CDR1 is GTSNPN and CDR2 is SVGIG (reference sequence). V lost 2 bases and J 6 bases, leaving 16 bases between the germline ends. CDR3 sequence reads: CAWSNPSPSAGELFF. CDR3 coding DNA: TGTGCCTGGAGTAACCCCTCGCCTTCGGCCGGGGAGCTGTTTTTT.

This clonotype was counted a few times. V usage is TRBV15 and J usage is TRBJ1-5; D gene uncertain. V was pared by 2 bases and J by 3 bases, with 17 bases between. The CDR3 consists of 17 residues. The V gene's germline CDR1 is LNHNV and CDR2 YYDKDF (reference sequence). As DNA, the CDR3 is TGTGCCACCAGCAGACCCTCAGGCGGGCAGCTCAATCAGCCCCAGCATTTT. This sequence encodes CATSRPSGGQLNQPQHF.

A note on this clonotype: Being one base from a much bigger clone, this may be a read error. Since the CDR3 does not end with the conserved phenylalanine or tryptophan, this likely comes from a read error. The gene calls are TRBV3-1 and TRBJ2-7; D remains unclear. Germline values: CDR1 LGHDT, CDR2 YNNKEL (reference sequence). The CDR3 sequence is 11 residues long. The CDR3 protein is CASSQSSEQYS. The DNA for the CDR3 is TGTGCCAGCAGCCAATCCTCCGAGCAGTACTCC.

This clonotype was seen ten or more times. The chain employs TRBV6-5 and TRBJ1-1; D is unclear. The germline CDR1 and CDR2 sequences are MNHEY and SVGAGI. V was shortened by 4 bases and J by 1 base, with 7 bases between the two germline ends. The CDR3 has 13 amino acids. The CDR3 DNA sequence: TGTGCCAGCAGTTCCACGACGAACACTGAAGCTTTCTTT. It translates to CASSSTTNTEAFF.

The V call is TRBV28, the J call TRBJ2-1; 7 bases match TRBD2. CDR1 and CDR2 from the germline V gene are MDHEN and SYDVKM. V trimming: 4 bases; J trimming: 7 bases; junction bases outside the gene matches: 13. The CDR3 has 16 amino acids. The CDR3 DNA is TGTGCCAGCAGTTCATCCGGGGGGAGGGCCCGGAATGAGCAGTTCTTC. Translation gives CASSSSGGRARNEQFF. Full variable domain (outside the CDR3, taken from reference TRBV28 and TRBJ2-1): DVKVTQSSRYLVKRTGEKVFLECVQDMDHENMFWYRQDPGLGLRLIYFSYDVKMKEKGDIPEGYSVSREKKERFSLILESASTNQTSMYLCASSSSGGRARNEQFFGPGTRLTVL.

There are a few counts of this clonotype. This sequence joins TRBV14 and TRBJ2-7; 7 nucleotides line up with TRBD2. The V and J ends lost 0 bases and 5 bases, in that order; junction bases with no gene match: 7. From germline, CDR1 is SGHDN and CDR2 FVKESK. The CDR3 is 15 residues long. CDR3 coding DNA: TGTGCCAGCAGCCAAGATCCCAGCGGGAAGGACGAGCAGTACTTC. Translated: CASSQDPSGKDEQYF. The full variable domain, in which reference TRBV14 and TRBJ2-7 provide the parts outside the CDR3, is EAGVTQFPSHSVIEKGQTVTLRCDPISGHDNLYWYRRVMGKEIKFLLHFVKESKQDESGMPNNRFLAERTGGTYSTLKVQPAELEDSGVYFCASSQDPSGKDEQYFGPGTRLTVT.